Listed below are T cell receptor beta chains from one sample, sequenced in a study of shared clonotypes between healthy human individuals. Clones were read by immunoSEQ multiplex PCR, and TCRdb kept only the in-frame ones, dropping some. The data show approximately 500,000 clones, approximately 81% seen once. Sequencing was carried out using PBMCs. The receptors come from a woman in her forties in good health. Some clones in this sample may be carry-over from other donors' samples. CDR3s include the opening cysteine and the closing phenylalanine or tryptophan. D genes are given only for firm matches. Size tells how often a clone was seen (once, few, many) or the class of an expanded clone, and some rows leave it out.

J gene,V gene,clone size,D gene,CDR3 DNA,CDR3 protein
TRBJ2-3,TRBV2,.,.,TGTGCCAGCAGTGAGCAGGGGTCGAGCACAGATACGCAGTATTTT,CASSEQGSSTDTQYF
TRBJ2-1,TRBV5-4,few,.,TGTGCCAGTAAGGGTTCGGTATCTAACAATGAGCAGTTCTTC,CASKGSVSNNEQFF
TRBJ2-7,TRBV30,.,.,TGTGCCTGGAGTGTAGGTGGGGATTCCTACGAGCAGTACTTC,CAWSVGGDSYEQYF
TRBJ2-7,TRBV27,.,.,TGTGCCAGCAGTAGGACATATCTCTACGAGCAGTACTTC,CASSRTYLYEQYF
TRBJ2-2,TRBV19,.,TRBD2,TGTGCCAGTGGGACTACGATTAACACCGGGGAGCTGTTTTTT,CASGTTINTGELFF
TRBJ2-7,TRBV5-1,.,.,TGCGCCAGCAGCTTGGATATCGAGTACGAGCAGTACTTC,CASSLDIEYEQYF
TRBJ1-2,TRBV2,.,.,TGTGCCAGCAATCTGGGGTCCCTCTTAGGGGGCTACACCTTC,CASNLGSLLGGYTF
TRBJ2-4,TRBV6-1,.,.,TGTGCCAGCAGTGAAGCCCCGCCTGTACTAGCCAAAAACATTCAGTACTTC,CASSEAPPVLAKNIQYF
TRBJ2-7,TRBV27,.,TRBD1,TGTGCCAGCAGTTCGGACAGGGCCGCCTTGACACAGTACTTC,CASSSDRAALTQYF
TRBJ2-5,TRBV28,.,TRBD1,TGTGCCAGCAGCCATCAGCCTGACAGGGGGCGAAACTTC,CASSHQPDRGRNF
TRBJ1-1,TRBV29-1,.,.,TGCAGCGTTGAAGGGGCGGACACTGAAGCTTTCTTT,CSVEGADTEAFF
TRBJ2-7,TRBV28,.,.,TGTGCCAGCTCTGTTTTGTCCTTACCGGTTTACGAGCAGTACTTC,CASSVLSLPVYEQYF
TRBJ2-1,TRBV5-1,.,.,TGCGCCAGCAGCCCGGAGGGAGATAGATACCCGTTCTTC,CASSPEGDRYPFF
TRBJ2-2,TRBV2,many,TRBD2,TGTGCCAGCAGCTCCGCTAGCGGTGCGAACACCGGGGAGCTGTTTTTT,CASSSASGANTGELFF
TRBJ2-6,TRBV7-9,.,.,TGTGCCAGCAGCAGGAGGGCTGGGGCCAACGTCCTGACTTTC,CASSRRAGANVLTF
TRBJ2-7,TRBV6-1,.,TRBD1,TGTGCCAGCAGTGACAGCCCGGGACAGGTCGGACTGAGGTACTTC,CASSDSPGQVGLRYF
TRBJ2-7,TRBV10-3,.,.,TGTGCCATCAGCCTCACAGGAGACGAGCAGTACTTC,CAISLTGDEQYF
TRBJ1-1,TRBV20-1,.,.,TGCAGTGCTCGCTTGGCTGAAGCTTTCTTT,CSARLAEAFF
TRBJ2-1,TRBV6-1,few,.,TGTGCCAGCAGTGAAGCTAGAGGATTCGGTGAGCAGTTCTTC,CASSEARGFGEQFF
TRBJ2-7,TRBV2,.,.,TGTGCCAGCAGTTTGGCCTACGAGCAGTACTTC,CASSLAYEQYF
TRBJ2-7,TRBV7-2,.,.,TGTGCCAGCAGCTTCATTAGCGGTTCCTACGAGCAGTACTTC,CASSFISGSYEQYF
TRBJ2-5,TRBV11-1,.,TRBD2,TGTGCCAGCAGCTTAGTGAGCGGGATGGAGACCCAGTACTTC,CASSLVSGMETQYF
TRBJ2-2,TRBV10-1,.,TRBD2,TGCGCCAGCGCTAGCGGGAGATGGGCGAACACCGGGGAGCTGTTTTTT,CASASGRWANTGELFF
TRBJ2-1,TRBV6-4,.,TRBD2,TGTGCCAGCAGTGAAGGAGCGGGAGGAAATGATGAGCAGTTCTTC,CASSEGAGGNDEQFF
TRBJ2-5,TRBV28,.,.,TGTGCCAGCAGTCCCTCGGGGGTCGCGATTCAAGAGACCCAGTACTTC,CASSPSGVAIQETQYF
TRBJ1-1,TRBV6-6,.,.,TGTGCCATCAGTGAGTCAATACAGGGAGGGACTGAAGCTTTCTTT,CAISESIQGGTEAFF
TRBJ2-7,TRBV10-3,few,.,TGTGCCATCAGTGAGTCGCAGGGGATCCACGAGCAGTACTTC,CAISESQGIHEQYF
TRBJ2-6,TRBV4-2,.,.,TGTGCCAGCAGCCTGAGGACAGAGATACTCTCTGGGGCCAACGTCCTGACTTTC,CASSLRTEILSGANVLTF
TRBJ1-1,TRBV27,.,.,TGTGCCGCAGGCGGGCCTGAAGCTTTCTTT,CAAGGPEAFF
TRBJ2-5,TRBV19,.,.,TGTGCCAGTAGAAATACGGCCCTTCGGGAGACCCAGTACTTC,CASRNTALRETQYF
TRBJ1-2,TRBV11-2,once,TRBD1,TGTGCCAGCAGCTTAGATCAGGGGGCGGACGGCTACACCTTC,CASSLDQGADGYTF
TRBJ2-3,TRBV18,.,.,TGTGCCAGCTCACCACAGCCAGATACGCAGTATTTT,CASSPQPDTQYF
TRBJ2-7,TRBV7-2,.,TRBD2,TGTGCCAGCCGGGGACTAGCGGGAGTAGTGGACGAGCAGTACTTC,CASRGLAGVVDEQYF
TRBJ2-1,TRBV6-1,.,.,TGTGCCAGCAGGGAGAGCTCCTACAATGAGCAGTTCTTC,CASRESSYNEQFF
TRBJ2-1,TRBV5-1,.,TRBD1,TGCGCCAGCAGCACCGGACCCCAGGGGGCATTTTCCTACAATGAGCAGTTCTTC,CASSTGPQGAFSYNEQFF
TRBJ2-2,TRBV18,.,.,TGTGCCAGCTCTCGAACAGGGAGCGGGAACACCGGGGAGCTGTTTTTT,CASSRTGSGNTGELFF
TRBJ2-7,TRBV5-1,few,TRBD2,TGCGCCAGCAACGCGGGGGGTGGCACGGACATTACCCAGTACTTC,CASNAGGGTDITQYF
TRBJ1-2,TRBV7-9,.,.,TGTGCCAGCAGTCCCAATGTCAGGGGAGATGGCTACACCTTC,CASSPNVRGDGYTF
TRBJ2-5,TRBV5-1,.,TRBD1,TGCGCCAGCAGCACGGACAGGGGCTCCGGGGAGACCCAGTACTTC,CASSTDRGSGETQYF
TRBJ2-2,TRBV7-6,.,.,TGTGCCAGCAGCGGAAGGGAGAACGGGGAGCTGTTTTTT,CASSGRENGELFF
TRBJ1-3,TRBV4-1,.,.,TGCGCCAGCAGCCAAGCCCAACCGGTCACCATATATTTT,CASSQAQPVTIYF
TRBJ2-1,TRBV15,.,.,TGTGCCACCAGCAGAGATGGCGCGCTGGCCTACAATGAGCAGTTCTTC,CATSRDGALAYNEQFF
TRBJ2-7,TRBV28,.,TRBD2,TGTGCCAGCAATGCGGGGGGACCCAGGACCTACGAGCAGTACTTC,CASNAGGPRTYEQYF
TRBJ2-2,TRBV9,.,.,TGTGCCAGCAGCGTAGGGAGTAGCACGACCGGGGAGCTGTTTTTT,CASSVGSSTTGELFF
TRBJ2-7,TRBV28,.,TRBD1,TGTGCCAGCAGTTTATCGGACAGGGGCGAGCAGTACTTC,CASSLSDRGEQYF
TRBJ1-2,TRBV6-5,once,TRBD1,TGTGCCAGCAGTTACTCGGACAGGGAGCACTATGGCTACACCTTC,CASSYSDREHYGYTF
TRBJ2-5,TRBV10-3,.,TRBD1,TGTGCCAGCCAGCGACAGGGCGAGGGAGAGACCCAGTACTTC,CASQRQGEGETQYF
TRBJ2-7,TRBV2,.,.,TGTGCCAGCAGTGAAGAGGGGTGGCAGTACTTC,CASSEEGWQYF
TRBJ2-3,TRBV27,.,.,TGTGCCAGCAGTTTCGTGGGGCGTCCAGATACGCAGTATTTT,CASSFVGRPDTQYF
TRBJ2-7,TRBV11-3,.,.,TGTGCCAGCAGCCAGGGACCATTCGCCGAGCAGTACTTC,CASSQGPFAEQYF
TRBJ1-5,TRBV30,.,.,TGTGCCTGGAGTGCGGGGGGAGGCAATCAGCCCCAGCATTTT,CAWSAGGGNQPQHF